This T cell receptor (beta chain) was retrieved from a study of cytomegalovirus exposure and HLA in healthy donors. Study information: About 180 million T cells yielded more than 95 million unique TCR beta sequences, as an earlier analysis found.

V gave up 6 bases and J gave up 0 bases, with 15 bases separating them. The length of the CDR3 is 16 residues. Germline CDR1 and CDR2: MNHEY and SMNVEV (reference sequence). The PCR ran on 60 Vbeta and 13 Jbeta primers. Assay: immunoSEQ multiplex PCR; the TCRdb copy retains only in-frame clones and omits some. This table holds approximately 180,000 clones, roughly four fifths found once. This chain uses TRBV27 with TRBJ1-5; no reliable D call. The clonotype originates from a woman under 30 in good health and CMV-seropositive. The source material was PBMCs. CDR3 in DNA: TGTGCCAGCAGGCCCGACGCGGGATATAGCAATCAGCCCCAGCATTTT. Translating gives CASRPDAGYSNQPQHF.